This entry describes one T cell receptor (beta chain). Germline CDR1 is MNHEY and CDR2 is SVGAGI. With 6 bases removed from V and 5 bases from J, the gap between germline ends came to 8 bases. The CDR3 length is 13 residues. This entry is derived from a study of control samples from healthy donors and cancer patients. Sequenced by immunoSEQ multiplex PCR; TCRdb stores in-frame clones only, minus some. This sample has approximately 120,000 clones, with around nine tenths found just once. The J gene is TRBJ1-6, the V gene TRBV6-5, with D maybe TRBD1 (6 bases). The sequenced sample was blood. The clonotype was recovered from a human donor in good health. The donor label of this sample is uncertain. The DNA of the CDR3 is TGTGCCAGCAGGCGGACAGATAATTCACCCCTCCACTTT. It encodes CASRRTDNSPLHF.